The sequence of this T cell receptor beta chain was determined in a study of T cell responses to AZD1222 COVID-19 vaccine. The study, taken as a whole, reports: Only a handful of individuals given AZD1222 were seropositive at baseline.

In regard to this clone: The antigen remains unidentified.

Profiled with immunoSEQ multiplex PCR; TCRdb holds only in-frame clones, not every one. The data contain some 200,000 clones, approximately 90% of them singletons. The receptor comes from an adult who received the AZD1222 COVID-19 vaccine. Sequences were derived from peripheral blood, sampled 28 days after the second AZD1222 dose.

The CDR3 loop is CASCKGGQPQHF. Written as DNA, the CDR3 is TGTGCCAGCTGCAAAGGTGGTCAGCCCCAGCATTTT. This chain connects TRBV12-3 or TRBV12-4 to TRBJ1-5; D is undetermined. Trimming removed 8 bases at V and 6 bases at J, with 11 bases between. The CDR3 loop spans 12 amino acids.